Each of the 26 T cell receptor beta chains below was sequenced from the same sample in a study of blood T cell repertoires in COVID-19. The protocol was immunoSEQ multiplex PCR, while the TCRdb copy is restricted to in-frame clones and leaves out a portion. Here the sample spans 200,000 to 250,000 clones, about 85% being singletons. The material sequenced was peripheral blood. These receptors were taken from a man aged 35-49 years with acute or convalescent COVID-19.

This clone has only a few counts. The V call is TRBV27, the J call TRBJ1-5, with 8 bases identical to TRBD1. This CDR3 region has 16 residues. The J segment lost 0 bases and the V segment lost 5 bases, leaving 6 bases of the junction unmatched. Germline V gene lookup returns CDR1 MNHEY and CDR2 SMNVEV (reference sequence). CDR3 DNA: TGTGCCAGCAGTCAGACAACAGGGGGTAGCAATCAGCCCCAGCATTTT. Translated, it gives CASSQTTGGSNQPQHF.

The rearrangement links TRBV6-6 to TRBJ1-2; 8 bases match TRBD1. V lost 0 bases to trimming and J lost 3 bases; unmatched junction nucleotides: 3. CDR1 and CDR2 from the germline V gene are MNHNY and SVGAGI (reference sequence). This CDR3 comprises 15 residues. The CDR3 spells CASSYSPDRDYGYTF. DNA of the CDR3: TGTGCCAGCAGTTACTCCCCGGACAGGGACTATGGCTACACCTTC.

With respect to this clone: Other DNA sequences in this sample translate to the same CDR3. The chain recombines TRBV5-1 with TRBJ1-4; 9 bases are shared with TRBD1. This CDR3 is 15 amino acids long. Germline-derived CDR1 and CDR2 are SGHRS and YFSETQ. J lost 5 bases, V lost 0 bases, and 2 bases had no gene match. The CDR3 reads CASSLAGQGNEKLFF. The CDR3 DNA reads as TGCGCCAGCAGCTTGGCGGGACAGGGCAATGAAAAACTGTTTTTT. The variable domain in full, completed from reference TRBV5-1 and TRBJ1-4, reads KAGVTQTPRYLIKTRGQQVTLSCSPISGHRSVSWYQQTPGQGLQFLFEYFSETQRNKGNFPGRFSGRQFSNSRSEMNVSTLELGDSALYLCASSLAGQGNEKLFFGSGTQLSVL.

This clone was seen a single time. V and J are TRBV7-3 and TRBJ2-3, with 11 positions matching TRBD2. V was pared by 4 bases and J by 14 bases, with 17 bases of the junction left unmatched. Germline CDR1 reads SGHTA; CDR2 reads FQGTGA. This CDR3 spans 16 amino acids. CDR3 residues: CASSWTSPSSGGPRYF. CDR3 nucleotides: TGTGCCAGCAGCTGGACAAGCCCTTCTAGCGGGGGGCCGCGGTATTTT.

The CDR3 protein is CATSGRLETGGDGYTF. CDR3 nucleotide sequence: TGTGCCACCAGTGGCCGTCTAGAGACAGGGGGCGATGGCTACACCTTC. The chain combines TRBV24-1 with TRBJ1-2; the match to TRBD1 covers 10 bases. This CDR3 spans 16 amino acids. Germline V gene sequence: CDR1 KGHDR, CDR2 SFDVKD. The V and J ends lost 5 bases and 6 bases, in that order; junction bases with no gene match: 11.

The rearrangement links TRBV5-6 to TRBJ1-6; TRBD1 agrees at 7 bases. V shed 1 base and J 7 bases; nucleotides not matched to a gene: 8. This CDR3 comprises 16 residues. In germline, CDR1 is SGHDT, CDR2 YYEEEE. This CDR3 is CASSLLRQGWNSPLHF. The DNA of the CDR3 is TGTGCCAGCAGCTTGTTACGACAGGGTTGGAATTCACCCCTCCACTTT.

This chain links TRBV15 with TRBJ1-2; D gene ambiguous. Germline V gene data show CDR1 as LNHNV and CDR2 as YYDKDF (reference sequence). Deletions cut 1 base from V and 4 bases from J, with 7 bases between. This CDR3 region has 13 residues. DNA for the CDR3: TGTGCCACCAGCAGAGGAGGCAGCTATGGCTACACCTTC. Its protein is CATSRGGSYGYTF.

The chain is built from TRBV4-1 and TRBJ2-3, with D unresolved. The germline V and J ends were trimmed by 1 base and 1 base, with 9 bases remaining between them. CDR1 is MGHRA, CDR2 YSYEKL, per germline. This CDR3 is 15 amino acids long. The CDR3 reads CASSQVVTGTDTQYF. For the CDR3, the DNA is TGCGCCAGCAGCCAAGTCGTGACTGGCACAGATACGCAGTATTTT.

The gene calls are TRBV30 and TRBJ1-5; 8 bases fit TRBD1. Germline values: CDR1 GTSNPN, CDR2 SVGIG (reference sequence). V shed 5 bases and J 5 bases; nucleotides not matched to a gene: 8. The CDR3 is made up of 14 amino acids. The CDR3 DNA sequence: TGTGCCTGGGGCTCGGGGACAGGCTATCAGCCCCAGCATTTT. The encoded protein is CAWGSGTGYQPQHF.

The rearrangement links TRBV2 to TRBJ2-1; 9 positions match TRBD1. With V trimmed by 3 bases and J by 9 bases, 9 bases remained unmatched. The germline gives CDR1 SNHLY, CDR2 FYNNEI. The CDR3 is 15 residues long. This chain's CDR3 is CASSDLGTGIGEQFF. The CDR3 bases are TGTGCCAGCAGTGACCTAGGGACAGGGATAGGTGAGCAGTTCTTC.

The chain combines TRBV30 with TRBJ1-1, with D hard to call. CDR3 length: 13 amino acids. V was pared by 0 bases and J by 0 bases, with 5 bases between. The germline CDR1 and CDR2 sequences are GTSNPN and SVGIG (reference sequence). As DNA, the CDR3 is TGTGCCTGGAGTGTGGACTTGAACACTGAAGCTTTCTTT. Translation gives CAWSVDLNTEAFF.

The V gene is TRBV20-1, the J gene TRBJ2-1; TRBD1 might be the D (5 bases). Germline V gene lookup returns CDR1 DFQATT and CDR2 SNEGSKA (reference sequence). V lost 8 bases and J 15 bases, leaving 20 bases between the germline ends. This CDR3 is built from 11 residues. The CDR3 region is CSTSDTAGWFF. The CDR3, as DNA: TGCAGTACATCGGACACGGCCGGGTGGTTCTTC.

This sequence joins TRBV5-1 and TRBJ1-3; D is undetermined. This CDR3 is built from 15 residues. Germline values: CDR1 SGHRS, CDR2 YFSETQ. The ends were cut back, 2 bases at V and 3 bases at J, with 12 bases in the middle. This CDR3 reads CASSFSGSGGNTIYF. The DNA for the CDR3 is TGCGCCAGCAGCTTCTCGGGGTCGGGTGGAAACACCATATATTTT. The full variable domain, with the rest looked up from reference TRBV5-1 and TRBJ1-3, is KAGVTQTPRYLIKTRGQQVTLSCSPISGHRSVSWYQQTPGQGLQFLFEYFSETQRNKGNFPGRFSGRQFSNSRSEMNVSTLELGDSALYLCASSFSGSGGNTIYFGEGSWLTVV.

This rearrangement joins TRBV6-6 to TRBJ1-4; D not certain. CDR3 length: 12 amino acids. CDR1 and CDR2 (germline): MNHNY, SVGAGI (reference sequence). Trimming took off 6 bases at V and 4 bases at J, with 6 bases between the two ends. The CDR3 reads CASREFNEKLFF. Written as DNA, the CDR3 is TGTGCCAGCAGAGAGTTTAATGAAAAACTGTTTTTT.

The rearrangement uses TRBV7-9 and TRBJ2-1, with 9 bases identical to TRBD1. This CDR3 is built from 16 residues. CDR1 and CDR2 (germline): SEHNR, FQNEAQ (reference sequence). The V gene end was trimmed by 3 bases and the J gene end by 5 bases; junction bases not matched to a gene: 8. The CDR3 DNA reads TGTGCCAGCAGCTTCGGACGGACAGGGGCGGACAATGAGCAGTTCTTC. It encodes CASSFGRTGADNEQFF.

The genes are TRBV6-2 or TRBV6-3 and TRBJ1-1; TRBD1 aligns across 7 bases. CDR1 is MNHEY and CDR2 is SVGEGT in the germline V gene. This CDR3 spans 13 amino acids. After removal of 2 bases from V and 3 bases from J, the junction contained 0 bases not matched to a gene. This CDR3 reads CASSYGTDTEAFF. CDR3 nucleotide sequence: TGTGCCAGCAGTTACGGGACAGACACTGAAGCTTTCTTT.

The chain combines TRBV11-2 with TRBJ2-5; unclear D gene. V was cut by 5 bases and J by 1 base, with 2 bases left in between. CDR1 SGHAT and CDR2 FQNNGV come from the germline V gene. CDR3 length: 11 amino acids. The CDR3 sequence is CASSLQETQYF. As DNA, the CDR3 is TGTGCCAGCAGCCTCCAAGAGACCCAGTACTTC.

The chain has TRBV9 and TRBJ1-2, with 11 bases fitting TRBD1. Germline values: CDR1 SGDLS, CDR2 YYNGEE. Trimming took 0 bases from V and 4 from J; bases not matched to a gene: 5. CDR3 length: 16 amino acids. This chain's CDR3 is CASSVGGQGVVYGYTF. For the CDR3, the DNA is TGTGCCAGCAGCGTAGGGGGACAGGGGGTCGTCTATGGCTACACCTTC.

This clone turned up a few times. The V gene is TRBV9, the J gene TRBJ2-1; the D gene is possibly TRBD1 (6 bases). The CDR3 sequence is 14 residues long. V lost 0 bases to trimming and J lost 3 bases, with 7 bases between them. Looked up from germline, CDR1 is SGDLS and CDR2 is YYNGEE. The CDR3 DNA reads TGTGCCAGCAGCGTAGCAGGGGACTACAATGAGCAGTTCTTC. It encodes CASSVAGDYNEQFF.

The V gene is TRBV4-3, the J gene TRBJ1-2, with TRBD1 identical over 9 bases. Germline CDR1 LGHNA, CDR2 YSLEER. The CDR3 length is 16 residues. V shed 6 bases and J 2 bases; nucleotides not matched to a gene: 10. The CDR3: CASSPRWDRANYGYTF. The CDR3 DNA reads TGCGCCAGCAGTCCAAGGTGGGACAGGGCCAACTATGGCTACACCTTC.

This chain connects TRBV3-1 (or the pseudogene TRBV3-2) to TRBJ1-5; D unresolved. The CDR3 extends over 14 amino acids. V was trimmed by 1 base and J by 0 bases, leaving 4 bases between them. CDR1 is LGHDT, CDR2 YNNKEL, per germline (reference sequence). The CDR3 region is CASSQAVSNQPQHF. CDR3 DNA: TGTGCCAGCAGCCAAGCAGTTAGCAATCAGCCCCAGCATTTT.

This clone has just a few counts. The V call is TRBV28, the J call TRBJ1-1, with TRBD1 as a possible D gene (6 bases). Trimming took off 5 bases at V and 0 bases at J, with 13 bases between the two ends. The CDR3 extends over 15 amino acids. Germline V CDR1 and CDR2: MDHEN, SYDVKM. The CDR3 region is CASSASGVLNTEAFF. As DNA, the CDR3 is TGTGCCAGCAGTGCGTCAGGGGTACTGAACACTGAAGCTTTCTTT.

V is TRBV2 and J is TRBJ2-7; 8 positions match TRBD1. Germline loops: CDR1 SNHLY, CDR2 FYNNEI. V lost 6 bases, J lost 2 bases, and 9 bases stayed unmatched. CDR3 length: 15 residues. CDR3 coding DNA: TGTGCCAGCAGATCCGACAGGGGAATAGCCTACGAGCAGTACTTC. The encoded protein is CASRSDRGIAYEQYF.

The chain employs TRBV2 and TRBJ2-7; 11 nucleotides agree with TRBD2. The CDR3 has 18 residues. The V and J ends lost 6 bases and 0 bases, in that order; junction bases with no gene match: 13. The germline gives CDR1 SNHLY, CDR2 FYNNEI. CDR3 protein: CASRNGGLAGGRSYEQYF. CDR3 DNA: TGTGCCAGCAGAAACGGTGGGCTAGCGGGGGGCCGCTCCTACGAGCAGTACTTC.

On this clone itself: A clone one base away is much larger, so this may be a read error. The chain joins TRBV6-2 or TRBV6-3 to TRBJ1-6, with 8 bases that match TRBD1. The J segment lost 9 bases and the V segment lost 8 bases, leaving 9 bases of the junction unmatched. CDR3 length: 14 residues. The V gene's germline CDR1 is MNHEY and CDR2 SVGEGT. CDR3 residues: CASGQGAYASPLHF. DNA of the CDR3: TGTGCCAGCGGCCAGGGGGCGTACGCTTCACCCCTCCACTTT.

The V call is TRBV5-1, the J call TRBJ1-1; 7 nucleotides agree with TRBD1. The CDR3 is made up of 15 amino acids. In germline, CDR1 is SGHRS, CDR2 YFSETQ. Trimming removed 2 bases from V and 3 bases from J; junction bases left unmatched: 7. The DNA of the CDR3 is TGCGCCAGCAGCTTTGATCTGACAGGGTACACTGAAGCTTTCTTT. Amino acids: CASSFDLTGYTEAFF. Drawing the rest from reference TRBV5-1 and TRBJ1-1, the complete variable domain is KAGVTQTPRYLIKTRGQQVTLSCSPISGHRSVSWYQQTPGQGLQFLFEYFSETQRNKGNFPGRFSGRQFSNSRSEMNVSTLELGDSALYLCASSFDLTGYTEAFFGQGTRLTVV.